The present T cell receptor (beta chain) was sequenced within a study of shared clonotypes between healthy human individuals. The CDR3 is 15 residues long. V lost 5 bases and J 5 bases, leaving 18 bases between the germline ends. Germline values: CDR1 MNHEY, CDR2 SVGAGI. The table came from immunoSEQ multiplex PCR; TCRdb's copy has only in-frame clones and leaves some out. The table records a few million clones, roughly 92% of them present only once. Sequencing was done on a sample of naive CD4+ T cells sorted from blood. Subset denoted: CD45RA+ positively selected. J is TRBJ2-5 and V is TRBV6-5, with a tentative D call TRBD1 (6 bases). This receptor was taken from a man aged 18 to 29 in good health. CDR3 loop: CASSLGAGAGETQYF. The CDR3 DNA is TGTGCCAGCAGTCTAGGGGCAGGGGCCGGGGAGACCCAGTACTTC.